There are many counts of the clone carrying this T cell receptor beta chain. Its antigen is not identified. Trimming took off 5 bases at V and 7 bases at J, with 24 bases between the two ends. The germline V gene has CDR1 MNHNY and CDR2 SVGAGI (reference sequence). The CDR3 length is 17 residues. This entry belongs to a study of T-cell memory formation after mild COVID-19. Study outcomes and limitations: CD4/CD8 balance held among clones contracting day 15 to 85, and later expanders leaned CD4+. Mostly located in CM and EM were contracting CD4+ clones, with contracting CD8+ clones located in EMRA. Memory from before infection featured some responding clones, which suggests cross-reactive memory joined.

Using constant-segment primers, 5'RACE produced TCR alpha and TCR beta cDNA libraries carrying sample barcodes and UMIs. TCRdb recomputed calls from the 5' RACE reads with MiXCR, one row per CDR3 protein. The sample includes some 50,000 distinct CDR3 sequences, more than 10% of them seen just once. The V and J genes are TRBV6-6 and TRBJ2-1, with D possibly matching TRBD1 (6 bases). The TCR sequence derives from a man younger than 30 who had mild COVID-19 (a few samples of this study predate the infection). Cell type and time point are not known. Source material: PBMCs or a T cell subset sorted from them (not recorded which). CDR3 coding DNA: TGTGCCAGCAGTCTTAGAAACAGGGCCGCAAGTGAGAATGAGCAGTTCTTC. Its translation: CASSLRNRAASENEQFF.